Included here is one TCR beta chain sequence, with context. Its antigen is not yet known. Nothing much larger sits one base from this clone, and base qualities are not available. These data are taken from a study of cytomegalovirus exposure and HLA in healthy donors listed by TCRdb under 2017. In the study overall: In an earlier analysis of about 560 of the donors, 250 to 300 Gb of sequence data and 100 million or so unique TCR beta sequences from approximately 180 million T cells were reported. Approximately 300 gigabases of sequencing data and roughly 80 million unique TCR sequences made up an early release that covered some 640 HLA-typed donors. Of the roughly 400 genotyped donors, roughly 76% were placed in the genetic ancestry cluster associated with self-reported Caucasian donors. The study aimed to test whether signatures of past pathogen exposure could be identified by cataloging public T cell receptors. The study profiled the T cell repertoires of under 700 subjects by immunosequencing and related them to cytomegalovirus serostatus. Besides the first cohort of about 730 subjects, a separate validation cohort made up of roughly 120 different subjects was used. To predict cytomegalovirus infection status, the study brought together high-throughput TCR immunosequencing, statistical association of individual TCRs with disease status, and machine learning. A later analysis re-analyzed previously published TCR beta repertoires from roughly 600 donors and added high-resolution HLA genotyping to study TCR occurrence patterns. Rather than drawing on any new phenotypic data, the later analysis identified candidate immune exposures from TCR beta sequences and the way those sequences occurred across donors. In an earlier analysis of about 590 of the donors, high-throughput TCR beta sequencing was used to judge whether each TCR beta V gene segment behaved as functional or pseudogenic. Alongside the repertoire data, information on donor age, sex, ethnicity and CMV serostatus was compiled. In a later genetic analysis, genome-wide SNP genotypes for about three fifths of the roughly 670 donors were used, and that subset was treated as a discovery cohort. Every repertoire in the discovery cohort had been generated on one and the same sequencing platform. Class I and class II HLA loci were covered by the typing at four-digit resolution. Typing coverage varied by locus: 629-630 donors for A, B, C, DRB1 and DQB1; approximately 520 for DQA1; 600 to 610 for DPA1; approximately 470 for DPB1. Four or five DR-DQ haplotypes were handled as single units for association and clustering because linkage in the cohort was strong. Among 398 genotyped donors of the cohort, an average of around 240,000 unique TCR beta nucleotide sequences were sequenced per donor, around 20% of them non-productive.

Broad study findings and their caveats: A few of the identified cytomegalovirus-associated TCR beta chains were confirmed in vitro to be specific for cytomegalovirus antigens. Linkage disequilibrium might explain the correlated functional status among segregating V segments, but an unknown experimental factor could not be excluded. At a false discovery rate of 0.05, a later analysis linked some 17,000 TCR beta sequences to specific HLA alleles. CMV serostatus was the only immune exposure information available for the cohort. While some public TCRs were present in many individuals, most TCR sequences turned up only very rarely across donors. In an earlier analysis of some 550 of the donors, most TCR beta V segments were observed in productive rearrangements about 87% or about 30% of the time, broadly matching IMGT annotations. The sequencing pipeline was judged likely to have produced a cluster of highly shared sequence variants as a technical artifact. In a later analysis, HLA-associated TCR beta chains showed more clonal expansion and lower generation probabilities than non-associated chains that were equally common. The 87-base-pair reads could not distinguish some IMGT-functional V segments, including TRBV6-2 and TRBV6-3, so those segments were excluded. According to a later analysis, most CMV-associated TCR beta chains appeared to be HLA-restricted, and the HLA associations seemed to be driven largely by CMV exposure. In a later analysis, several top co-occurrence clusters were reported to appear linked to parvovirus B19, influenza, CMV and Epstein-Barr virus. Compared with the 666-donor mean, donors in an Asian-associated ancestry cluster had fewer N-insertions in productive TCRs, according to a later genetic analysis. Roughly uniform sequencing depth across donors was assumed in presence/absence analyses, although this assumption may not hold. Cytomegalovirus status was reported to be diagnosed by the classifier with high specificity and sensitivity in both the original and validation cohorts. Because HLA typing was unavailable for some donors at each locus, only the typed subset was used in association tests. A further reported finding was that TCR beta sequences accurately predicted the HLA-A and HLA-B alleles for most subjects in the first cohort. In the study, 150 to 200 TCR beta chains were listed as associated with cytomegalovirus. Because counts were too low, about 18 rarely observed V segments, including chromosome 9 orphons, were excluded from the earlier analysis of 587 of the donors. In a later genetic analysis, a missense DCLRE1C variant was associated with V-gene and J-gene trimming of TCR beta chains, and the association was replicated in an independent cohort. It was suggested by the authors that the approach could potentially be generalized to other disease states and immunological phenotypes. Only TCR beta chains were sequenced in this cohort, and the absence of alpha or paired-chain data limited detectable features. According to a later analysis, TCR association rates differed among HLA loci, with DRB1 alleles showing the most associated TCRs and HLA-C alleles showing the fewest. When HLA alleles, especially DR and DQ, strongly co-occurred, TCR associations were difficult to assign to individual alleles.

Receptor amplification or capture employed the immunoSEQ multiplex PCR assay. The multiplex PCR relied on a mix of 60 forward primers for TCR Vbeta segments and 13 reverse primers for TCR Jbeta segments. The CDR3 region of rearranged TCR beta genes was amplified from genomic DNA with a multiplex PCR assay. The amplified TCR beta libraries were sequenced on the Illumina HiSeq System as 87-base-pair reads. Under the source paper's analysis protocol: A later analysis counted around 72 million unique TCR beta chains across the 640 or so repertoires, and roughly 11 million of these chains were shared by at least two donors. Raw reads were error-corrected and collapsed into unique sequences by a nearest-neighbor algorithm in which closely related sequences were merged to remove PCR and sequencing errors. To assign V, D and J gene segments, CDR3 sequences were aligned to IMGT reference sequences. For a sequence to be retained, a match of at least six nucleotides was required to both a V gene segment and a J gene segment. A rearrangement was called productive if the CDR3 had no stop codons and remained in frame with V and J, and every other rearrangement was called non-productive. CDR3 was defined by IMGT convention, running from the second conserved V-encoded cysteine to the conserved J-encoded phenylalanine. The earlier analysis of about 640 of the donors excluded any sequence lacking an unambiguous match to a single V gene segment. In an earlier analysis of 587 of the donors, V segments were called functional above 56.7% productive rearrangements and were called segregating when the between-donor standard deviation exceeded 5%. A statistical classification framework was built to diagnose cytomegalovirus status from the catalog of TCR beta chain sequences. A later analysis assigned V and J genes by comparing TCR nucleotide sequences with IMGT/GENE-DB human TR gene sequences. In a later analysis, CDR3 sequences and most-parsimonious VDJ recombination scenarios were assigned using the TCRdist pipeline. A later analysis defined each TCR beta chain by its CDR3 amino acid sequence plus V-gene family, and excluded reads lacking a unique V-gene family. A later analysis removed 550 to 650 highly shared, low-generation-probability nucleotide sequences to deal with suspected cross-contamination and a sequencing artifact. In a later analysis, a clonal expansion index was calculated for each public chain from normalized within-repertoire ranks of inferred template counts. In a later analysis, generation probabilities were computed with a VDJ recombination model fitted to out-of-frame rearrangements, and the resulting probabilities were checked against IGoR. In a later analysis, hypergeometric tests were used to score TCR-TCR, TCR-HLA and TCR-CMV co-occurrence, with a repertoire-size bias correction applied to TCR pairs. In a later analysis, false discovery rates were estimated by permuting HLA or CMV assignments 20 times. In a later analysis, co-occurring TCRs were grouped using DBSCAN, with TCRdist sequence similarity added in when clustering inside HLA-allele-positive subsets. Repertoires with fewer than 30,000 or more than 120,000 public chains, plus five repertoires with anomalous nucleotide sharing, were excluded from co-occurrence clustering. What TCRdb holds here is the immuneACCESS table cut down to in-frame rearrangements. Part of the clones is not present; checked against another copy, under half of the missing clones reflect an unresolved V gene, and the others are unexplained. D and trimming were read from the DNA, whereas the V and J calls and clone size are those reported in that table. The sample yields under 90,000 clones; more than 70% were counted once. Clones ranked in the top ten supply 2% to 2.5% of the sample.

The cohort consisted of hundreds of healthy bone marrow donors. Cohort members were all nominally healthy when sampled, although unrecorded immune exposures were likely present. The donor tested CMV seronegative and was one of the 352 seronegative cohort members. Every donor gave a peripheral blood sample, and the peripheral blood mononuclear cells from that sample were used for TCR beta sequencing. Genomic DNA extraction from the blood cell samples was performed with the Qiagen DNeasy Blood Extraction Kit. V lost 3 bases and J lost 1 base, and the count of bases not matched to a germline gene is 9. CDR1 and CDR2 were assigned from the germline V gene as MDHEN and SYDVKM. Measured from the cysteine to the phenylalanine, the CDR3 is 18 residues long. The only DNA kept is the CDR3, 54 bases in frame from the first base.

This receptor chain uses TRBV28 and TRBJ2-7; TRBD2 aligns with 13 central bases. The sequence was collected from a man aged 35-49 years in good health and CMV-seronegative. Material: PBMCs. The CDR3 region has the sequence CASSFWTSGRYASYEQYF. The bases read TGTGCCAGCAGTTTCTGGACTAGCGGGAGATATGCATCCTACGAGCAGTACTTC.